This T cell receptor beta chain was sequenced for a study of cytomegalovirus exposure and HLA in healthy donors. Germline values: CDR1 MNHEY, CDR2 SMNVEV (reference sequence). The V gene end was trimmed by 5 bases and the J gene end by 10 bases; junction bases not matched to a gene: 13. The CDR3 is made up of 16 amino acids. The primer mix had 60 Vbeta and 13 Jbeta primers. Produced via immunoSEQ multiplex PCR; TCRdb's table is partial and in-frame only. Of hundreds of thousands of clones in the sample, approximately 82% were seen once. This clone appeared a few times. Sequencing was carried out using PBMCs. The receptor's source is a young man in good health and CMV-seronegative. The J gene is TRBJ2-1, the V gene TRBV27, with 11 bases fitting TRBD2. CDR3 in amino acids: CASSPLVAGGPGEQFF. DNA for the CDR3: TGTGCCAGCAGTCCGCTGGTAGCGGGAGGGCCTGGGGAGCAGTTCTTC.